The 11 T cell receptor beta chains presented below share a single source sample, sequenced in a study of OX40 agonist ivuxolimab in advanced cancers. Here immunoSEQ multiplex PCR was the method, and the copy in TCRdb shows in-frame clones only, minus some. The sample lists about 68,000 clones, about 90% occurring once. Here the sequenced sample was CD4+ or CD8+ T cells sorted from blood, taken in a trial of the OX40 agonist ivuxolimab. The origin of the receptors is an adult with an advanced solid tumor such as melanoma, head and neck, liver or kidney cancer.

The V call is TRBV19, the J call TRBJ1-5; maybe TRBD1 (5 bases). Germline-derived CDR1 and CDR2 are LNHDA and SQIVND (reference sequence). V was shortened by 4 bases and J by 4 bases, with 8 bases between the two germline ends. The CDR3 is 13 amino acids. DNA for the CDR3: TGTGCCAGTAGTACCCGACAGAATCAGCCCCAGCATTTT. This gives the protein CASSTRQNQPQHF.

This clone has just a few counts. CDR3 in amino acids: CASNGRLGSYEQYF. The CDR3 nucleotides read TGTGCCAGCAACGGCAGGCTCGGGTCCTACGAGCAGTACTTC. The chain combines TRBV6-6 with TRBJ2-7; D remains ambiguous. Trimming pared 7 bases from V and 1 base from J, leaving 14 bases between. Germline loops: CDR1 MNHNY, CDR2 SVGAGI (reference sequence). The length of the CDR3 is 14 residues.

This clone appeared a few times. The chain employs TRBV10-3 and TRBJ2-7; TRBD1 matches 7 bases. Germline V gives CDR1 ENHRY, CDR2 SYGVKD. The trim removed 2 bases at V and 1 base at J, leaving 2 bases unmatched. CDR3 size: 14 residues. CDR3 nucleotide sequence: TGTGCCATCAGTGAGGGACAGGTGTCCTACGAGCAGTACTTC. It specifies CAISEGQVSYEQYF.

This clone came up once. This chain uses TRBV5-6 with TRBJ2-4; tentative D call: TRBD1 (6 bases). Trimming shortened V by 2 bases and J by 0 bases, and 15 bases separated the two germline ends. Germline V gene data show CDR1 as SGHDT and CDR2 as YYEEEE. The CDR3 spans 17 residues. CDR3 DNA: TGTGCCAGCAGCTTTTCCCCAGGGGCTACAGCCAAAAACATTCAGTACTTC. Its protein is CASSFSPGATAKNIQYF.

This chain uses TRBV28 with TRBJ2-7; D assignment may be TRBD1 or TRBD2 (6 bases each). Germline V lookup: CDR1 MDHEN, CDR2 SYDVKM. CDR3 size: 16 residues. The germline V and J ends were trimmed by 7 bases and 3 bases, with 22 bases remaining between them. The CDR3 is CASTIPRGAGNYEQYF. The DNA of the CDR3 is TGTGCCAGCACCATTCCGAGGGGGGCGGGGAACTACGAGCAGTACTTC.

The chain recombines TRBV15 with TRBJ2-1; 7 bases agree with TRBD2. J gave up 14 bases and V 8 bases, and 6 bases lay outside the gene matches. Germline values: CDR1 LNHNV, CDR2 YYDKDF (reference sequence). The CDR3 consists of 10 residues. The chain's CDR3 is CATGGEGEFF. Here the CDR3 DNA reads TGTGCCACCGGGGGGGAAGGCGAGTTCTTC.

The chain couples TRBV7-8 to TRBJ1-4; D remains ambiguous. Looked up from germline, CDR1 is SGHVS and CDR2 is FQNEAQ. V was clipped by 5 bases and J by 3 bases, with 19 bases between them. This CDR3 spans 17 amino acids. The CDR3 sequence: CASSVLSQKVANEKLFF. The CDR3, as DNA: TGTGCCAGCAGCGTTCTTAGTCAAAAGGTGGCTAATGAAAAACTGTTTTTT.

As regards this clone: This CDR3 is also generated by other DNA sequences in the sample. J is TRBJ2-1 and V is TRBV6-5; D gene ambiguous. Germline CDR1 is MNHEY and CDR2 is SVGAGI. V dropped 3 bases and J dropped 3 bases, with 12 bases sitting between them. CDR3 length: 15 amino acids. The CDR3: CASSYVLAGYNEQFF. The CDR3, as DNA: TGTGCCAGCAGTTATGTTCTGGCCGGCTACAATGAGCAGTTCTTC.

This chain links TRBV14 with TRBJ2-1; 8 nucleotides match TRBD1. Germline CDR1 is SGHDN and CDR2 is FVKESK. Trimming at V came to 4 bases and at J to 5 bases, leaving 7 bases not matched to a gene. The CDR3 runs 15 residues. The chain's CDR3 is CASSPGQGAHNEQFF. CDR3 DNA: TGTGCCAGCAGCCCGGGCCAGGGGGCCCACAATGAGCAGTTCTTC.

The chain links TRBV9 to TRBJ2-7; 9 positions agree with TRBD2. J gave up 8 bases and V 4 bases, and 16 bases lay outside the gene matches. The germline V gene has CDR1 SGDLS and CDR2 YYNGEE. The length of the CDR3 is 16 residues. The chain's CDR3 is CASSTSSSSGIGKQYF. CDR3 sequence (DNA): TGTGCCAGCAGCACCTCTTCGTCTAGCGGGATTGGGAAGCAGTACTTC.

The table lists this clone with a count of one. The chain uses TRBV6-1 and TRBJ2-2; D remains ambiguous. Germline V gene data show CDR1 as MNHNS and CDR2 as SASEGT. This CDR3 has 16 amino acids. V gave up 2 bases and J gave up 0 bases, with 10 bases separating them. The CDR3 protein is CASSEYRRSNTGELFF. For the CDR3, the DNA is TGTGCCAGCAGTGAATACCGCCGTTCGAACACCGGGGAGCTGTTTTTT.